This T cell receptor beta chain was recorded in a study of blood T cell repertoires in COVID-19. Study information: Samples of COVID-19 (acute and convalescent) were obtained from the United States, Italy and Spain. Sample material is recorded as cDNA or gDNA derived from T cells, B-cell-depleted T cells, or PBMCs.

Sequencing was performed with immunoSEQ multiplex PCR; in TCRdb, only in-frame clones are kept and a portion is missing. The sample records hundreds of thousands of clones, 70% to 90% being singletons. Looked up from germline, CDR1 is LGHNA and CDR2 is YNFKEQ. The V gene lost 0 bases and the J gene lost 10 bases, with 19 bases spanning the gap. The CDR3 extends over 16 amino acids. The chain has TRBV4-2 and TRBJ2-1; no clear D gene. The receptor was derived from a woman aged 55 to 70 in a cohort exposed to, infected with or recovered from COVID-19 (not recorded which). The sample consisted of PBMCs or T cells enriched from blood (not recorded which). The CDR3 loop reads CASSQDIFEFIQEQFF. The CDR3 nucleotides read TGTGCCAGCAGCCAAGATATTTTCGAGTTCATACAGGAGCAGTTCTTC.